This T cell receptor beta chain was documented in a study of metastatic and nonmetastatic thyroid tumors. Looking at the study overall: Repertoires were compared across blood and tumor or nodule tissue from malignant and benign thyroid patients. Study conclusions and caveats: When malignant thyroid tumors were compared with benign nodules, TCR beta diversity was reportedly significantly higher in the malignant tumors. This held in both blood and tumor samples.

This clone came up many times. Its antigen is undetermined. This CDR3 comprises 14 residues. Per the germline V gene, CDR1 is LNHDA and CDR2 is SQIVND (reference sequence). J lost 5 bases, V lost 6 bases, and 8 bases had no gene match. The entire patient cohort was treatment-naive prior to thyroid surgery. Original handling: Differences in CDR3 between clinicopathological groups were drawn on to build a classifier intended to discriminate distant-metastatic papillary thyroid cancer patients. TCRdb reprocessed the PCR reads via MiXCR. TCRdb's processing, not the study's, gives the V and J calls here. The repertoire holds about 45,000 clones, with about 4% as singletons.

This rearrangement joins TRBV19 to TRBJ2-7; TRBD2 matches 9 bases. The origin of this receptor is a female donor with papillary thyroid cancer or a benign thyroid nodule (not recorded which). Some clones in this sample may be carry-over from other donors' samples. The sequenced material came from blood. CDR3 in amino acids: CASRTDSGSDEQYF. For the CDR3, the DNA is TGTGCCAGTAGAACTGATAGCGGGAGCGACGAGCAGTACTTC.